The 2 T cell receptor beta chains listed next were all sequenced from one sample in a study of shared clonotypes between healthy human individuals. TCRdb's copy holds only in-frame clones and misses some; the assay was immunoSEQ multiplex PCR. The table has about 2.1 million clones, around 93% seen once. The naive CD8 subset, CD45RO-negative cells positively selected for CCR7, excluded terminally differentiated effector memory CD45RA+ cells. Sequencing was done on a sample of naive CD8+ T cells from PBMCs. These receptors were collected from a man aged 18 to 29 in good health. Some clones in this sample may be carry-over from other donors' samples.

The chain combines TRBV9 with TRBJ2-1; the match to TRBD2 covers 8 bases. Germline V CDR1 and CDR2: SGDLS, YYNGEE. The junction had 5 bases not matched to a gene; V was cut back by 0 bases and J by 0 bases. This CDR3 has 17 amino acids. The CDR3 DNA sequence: TGTGCCAGCAGCGTAGACGCGGGAGGATTCTCCTACAATGAGCAGTTCTTC. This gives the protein CASSVDAGGFSYNEQFF.

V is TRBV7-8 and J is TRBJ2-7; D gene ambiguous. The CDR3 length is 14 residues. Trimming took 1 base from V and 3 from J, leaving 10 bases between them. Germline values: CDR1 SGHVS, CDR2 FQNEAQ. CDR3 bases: TGTGCCAGCAGCTTAGAAGCCAGTTTCTACGAGCAGTACTTC. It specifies CASSLEASFYEQYF.